This T cell receptor beta chain was identified during a study of T cells in Graves' hyperthyroidism and ophthalmopathy. This clonotype has at least ten counts. V lost 7 bases to trimming and J lost 1 base; unmatched junction nucleotides: 5. The CDR3 runs 14 residues. Germline loops: CDR1 SNHLY, CDR2 FYNNEI. Amplified TCR beta CDR3 regions came from RNA transcripts. First-round RT-PCR targeting the TCR CDR3 was performed with the HTBI primer set. One entry per CDR3 protein, called by TCRdb with MiXCR from the multiplex PCR reads. The sample holds about 290,000 distinct CDR3 sequences, roughly 13% seen once. The study based diagnoses on clinical symptoms, serum thyroxine and TRAb, thyroid ultrasound and orbital computed tomography.

The chain is built from TRBV2 and TRBJ1-1; 8 bases fit TRBD1. The source material was blood. The sequence was collected from a woman aged 40-49 years with Graves' hyperthyroidism. The CDR3 spells CASTWDRKNTEAFF. CDR3 bases: TGTGCCAGCACCTGGGACAGGAAGAACACTGAAGCTTTCTTT.